This T cell receptor (beta chain) derives from a study of glioma-infiltrating T cells after dendritic cell vaccination. About the research overall: Patients had newly diagnosed or recurrent glioblastoma and received dendritic cell vaccines. Patients received three intradermal dendritic cell vaccine injections at biweekly intervals. Study results and caveats: Estimated pretreatment TIL content predicted outcome after dendritic cell vaccination. The cohort had few patients with full blood and tumor sets.

With regard to this clone: Its antigen is currently unknown.

TCRdb's copy holds only in-frame clones and misses some; the assay was immunoSEQ multiplex PCR. This sample has roughly 96,000 clones, with 79% found just once. Germline V CDR1 and CDR2: SNHLY, FYNNEI. The CDR3 has 12 amino acids. V lost 4 bases, J lost 5 bases, and 9 bases lay in between. The rearrangement joins TRBV2 to TRBJ2-7; perhaps TRBD1 as D (5 bases). Sequences were derived from blood, sampled before dendritic cell vaccination. The TCR sequence derives from a human donor with glioblastoma. The CDR3: CASSGRVHEQYF. The CDR3 DNA is TGTGCCAGCAGTGGCAGGGTCCACGAGCAGTACTTC. The full variable domain, completed using reference TRBV2 and TRBJ2-7, is EPEVTQTPSHQVTQMGQEVILRCVPISNHLYFYWYRQILGQKVEFLVSFYNNEISEKSEIFDDQFSVERPDGSNFTLKIRSTKLEDSAMYFCASSGRVHEQYFGPGTRLTVT.